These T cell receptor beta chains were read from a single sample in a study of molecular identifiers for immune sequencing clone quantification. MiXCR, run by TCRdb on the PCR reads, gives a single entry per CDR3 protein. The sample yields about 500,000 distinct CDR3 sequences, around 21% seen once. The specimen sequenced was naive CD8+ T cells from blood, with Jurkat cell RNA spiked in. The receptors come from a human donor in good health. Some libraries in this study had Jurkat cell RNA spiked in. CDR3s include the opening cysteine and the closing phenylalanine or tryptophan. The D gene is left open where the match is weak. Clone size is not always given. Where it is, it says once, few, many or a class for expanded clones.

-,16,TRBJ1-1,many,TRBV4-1,CASSQDPGQFYTEAFF,TGCGCCAGCAGCCAAGACCCAGGACAGTTCTACACTGAAGCTTTCTTT
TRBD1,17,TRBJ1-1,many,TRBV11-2,CASSLDQTGGMGTEAFF,TGTGCCAGCAGCTTAGATCAGACAGGGGGCATGGGCACTGAAGCTTTCTTT
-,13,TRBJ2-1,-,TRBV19,CASSITGINEQFF,TGTGCCAGTAGTATAACAGGGATCAATGAGCAGTTCTTC
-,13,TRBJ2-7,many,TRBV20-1,CSARVRGSYEQYF,TGCAGTGCTAGAGTACGGGGATCCTACGAGCAGTACTTC
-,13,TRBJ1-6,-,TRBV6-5,CASSYLNPRTLHF,TGTGCCAGCAGTTACCTGAACCCACGGACCCTCCACTTT
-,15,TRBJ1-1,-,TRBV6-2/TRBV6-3,CASRKLEMWNTEAFF,TGTGCCAGCAGAAAGCTAGAGATGTGGAACACTGAAGCTTTCTTT
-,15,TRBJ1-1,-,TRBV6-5,CASSYDAIVDTEAFF,TGTGCCAGCAGTTACGACGCGATAGTGGACACTGAAGCTTTCTTT
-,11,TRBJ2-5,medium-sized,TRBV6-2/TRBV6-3,CASSYGETQYF,TGTGCCAGCAGTTACGGGGAGACCCAGTACTTC
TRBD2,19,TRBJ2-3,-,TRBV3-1,CASSQAITGGLVTTDTQYF,TGTGCCAGCAGCCAGGCGATTACTGGGGGACTAGTGACCACAGATACGCAGTATTTT
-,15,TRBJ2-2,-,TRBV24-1,CATSDLAQPTGELFF,TGTGCCACCAGTGATTTGGCACAGCCCACCGGGGAGCTGTTTTTT
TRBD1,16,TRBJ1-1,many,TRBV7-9,CASSLGRGRVNTEAFF,TGTGCCAGCAGCTTAGGCAGGGGGCGAGTGAACACTGAAGCTTTCTTT
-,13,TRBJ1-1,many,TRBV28,CASSLGPRTEAFF,TGTGCCAGCAGCCTGGGGCCGCGGACTGAAGCTTTCTTT
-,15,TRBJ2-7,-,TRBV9,CASSPDGTSFYEQYF,TGTGCCAGCAGCCCTGACGGGACCTCCTTCTACGAGCAGTACTTC
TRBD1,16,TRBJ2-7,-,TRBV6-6,CASSFDGTGSPYEQYF,TGTGCCAGCAGTTTCGATGGGACAGGGAGTCCCTACGAGCAGTACTTC
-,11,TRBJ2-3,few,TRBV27,CASSFYGTQYF,TGTGCCAGCAGTTTTTACGGTACGCAGTATTTT
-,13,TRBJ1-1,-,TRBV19,CASSMEGSTEAFF,TGTGCCAGTAGTATGGAGGGCAGCACTGAAGCTTTCTTT
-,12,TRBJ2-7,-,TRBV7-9,CASSSIGPEQYF,TGTGCCAGCAGCTCGATAGGCCCCGAGCAGTACTTC
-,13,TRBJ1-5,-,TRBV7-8,CASSSAIDQPQHF,TGTGCCAGCAGCTCGGCAATCGATCAGCCCCAGCATTTT
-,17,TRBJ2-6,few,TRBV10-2,CASIPPPNAGGANVLTF,TGCGCCAGCATTCCTCCGCCGAACGCAGGTGGGGCCAACGTCCTGACTTTC
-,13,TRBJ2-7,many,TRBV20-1,CSARDWGPYEQYF,TGCAGTGCTAGAGATTGGGGGCCCTACGAGCAGTACTTC
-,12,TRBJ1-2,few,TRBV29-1,CSVQDTNYGYTF,TGCAGCGTTCAGGACACTAACTATGGCTACACCTTC
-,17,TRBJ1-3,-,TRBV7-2,CASSLEGGTLSGNTIYF,TGTGCCAGCAGCTTAGAGGGGGGTACCCTCTCTGGAAACACCATATATTTT
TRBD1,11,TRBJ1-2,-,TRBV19,CASDLTGELSF,TGTGCCAGCGATTTGACAGGGGAGTTATCCTTC
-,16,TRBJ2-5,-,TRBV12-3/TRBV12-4,CASSLPRGARQETQYF,TGTGCCAGCAGTCTCCCAAGGGGAGCTCGTCAAGAGACCCAGTACTTC
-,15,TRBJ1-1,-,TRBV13,CASSYRTDMNTEAFF,TGTGCCAGCAGCTACCGGACAGACATGAACACTGAAGCTTTCTTT
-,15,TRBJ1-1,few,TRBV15,CATSEDGLRGTEAFF,TGTGCCACCAGCGAAGACGGATTACGGGGCACTGAAGCTTTCTTT
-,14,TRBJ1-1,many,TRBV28,CASRSPRLNTEAFF,TGTGCCAGCAGGTCCCCGCGGTTGAACACTGAAGCTTTCTTT
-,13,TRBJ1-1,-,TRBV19,CASSIGIYTEAFF,TGTGCCAGTAGTATAGGGATCTACACTGAAGCTTTCTTT
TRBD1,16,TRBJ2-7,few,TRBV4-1,CASSQGPGQGSYEQYF,TGCGCCAGCAGCCAAGGTCCGGGACAGGGTTCCTACGAGCAGTACTTC
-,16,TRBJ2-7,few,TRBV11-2,CASSFGAGYPAYEQYF,TGTGCCAGCAGCTTTGGAGCCGGATACCCCGCCTACGAGCAGTACTTC
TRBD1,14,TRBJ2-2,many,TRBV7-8,CASSWTGITGELFF,TGTGCCAGCAGTTGGACAGGGATCACCGGGGAGCTGTTTTTT
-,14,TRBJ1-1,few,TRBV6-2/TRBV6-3,CASSYAGGNTEAFF,TGTGCCAGCAGTTACGCGGGAGGGAACACTGAAGCTTTCTTT
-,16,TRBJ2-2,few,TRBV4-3,CASSQDYLAYTGELFF,TGCGCCAGCAGCCAAGATTATCTCGCTTACACCGGGGAGCTGTTTTTT
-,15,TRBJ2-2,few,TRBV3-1,CASSRSLGNTGELFF,TGTGCCAGCAGCCGTTCGCTAGGGAACACCGGGGAGCTGTTTTTT
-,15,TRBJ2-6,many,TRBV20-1,CSARVVDSGANVLTF,TGCAGTGCTAGAGTTGTGGACTCTGGGGCCAACGTCCTGACTTTC
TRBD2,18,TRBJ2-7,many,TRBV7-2,CASSSGPSAGGQPYEQYF,TGTGCCAGCAGCTCCGGACCATCAGCGGGGGGTCAACCCTACGAGCAGTACTTC
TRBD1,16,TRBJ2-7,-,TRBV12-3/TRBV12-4,CASSLNPGQGAGEQYF,TGTGCCAGCAGTTTAAATCCGGGACAGGGGGCGGGCGAGCAGTACTTC
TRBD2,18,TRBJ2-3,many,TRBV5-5,CASSLVLSGGRRTDTQYF,TGTGCCAGCAGCTTGGTTCTAAGCGGGGGGCGTCGTACAGATACGCAGTATTTT
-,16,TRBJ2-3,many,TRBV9,CASSVVAGLSTDTQYF,TGTGCCAGCAGCGTAGTGGCAGGGTTGAGTACAGATACGCAGTATTTT
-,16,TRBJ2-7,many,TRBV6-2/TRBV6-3,CASRSSDGPSSYEQYF,TGTGCCAGCAGATCCTCAGACGGACCCAGCTCCTACGAGCAGTACTTC
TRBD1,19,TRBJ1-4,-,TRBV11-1,CASSLRPGQGPTGNEKLFF,TGTGCCAGCAGCTTGCGACCGGGACAGGGCCCAACCGGCAATGAAAAACTGTTTTTT
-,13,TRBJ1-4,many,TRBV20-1,CSARDGSNEKLFF,TGCAGTGCTAGAGATGGGAGTAATGAAAAACTGTTTTTT
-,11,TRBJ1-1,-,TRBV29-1,CSSEGVSEAFF,TGCAGCAGCGAGGGGGTCTCTGAAGCTTTCTTT
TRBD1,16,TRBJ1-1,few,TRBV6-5,CASSYSIFRQGPEAFF,TGTGCCAGCAGTTACTCGATATTCCGACAGGGCCCTGAAGCTTTCTTT
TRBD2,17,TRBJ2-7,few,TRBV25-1,CASSPPGGLAGTYEQYF,TGTGCCAGCAGTCCCCCCGGGGGACTAGCGGGGACCTACGAGCAGTACTTC
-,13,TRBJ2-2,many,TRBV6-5,CASSSRVTGELFF,TGTGCCAGCAGCAGCAGGGTTACCGGGGAGCTGTTTTTT
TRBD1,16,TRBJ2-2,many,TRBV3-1,CASSQEGTGKTGELFF,TGTGCCAGCAGCCAAGAAGGGACAGGGAAGACCGGGGAGCTGTTTTTT
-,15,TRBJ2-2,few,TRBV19,CASSPGTRASGELFF,TGTGCCAGTAGCCCCGGGACCCGAGCGTCCGGGGAGCTGTTTTTT
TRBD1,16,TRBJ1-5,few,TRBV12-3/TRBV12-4,CASSGTQGNSNQPQHF,TGTGCCAGCAGTGGAACACAGGGGAACAGCAATCAGCCCCAGCATTTT